The clone carrying this T cell receptor beta chain has at least ten counts. The data are from a study of tumor-infiltrating lymphocytes in primary liver carcinoma. In germline, CDR1 is SQVTM, CDR2 ANQGSEA. The junction had 5 bases not matched to a gene; V was cut back by 6 bases and J by 5 bases. The CDR3 totals 12 residues. A constant-region primer primed TCR beta cDNA synthesis from about 490 ng of total RNA. ARM-PCR was slightly modified, and three nested multiplex PCR rounds with it gave rise to the TCR beta libraries. Rounds one and two of PCR, each of roughly 10 cycles, were primed with TRBV1-TRBV30 forward primers and a C-beta reverse primer. TCRdb recomputed calls from the multiplex PCR reads with MiXCR, one row per CDR3 protein. Of around 190,000 distinct CDR3 sequences listed, 85% are singletons. Without any cell sorting, roughly 18-30 mg of bulk tissue yielded co-extracted RNA and DNA. For each tumor, five separate regions were sampled.

The sequence came from a man aged 35 to 55 with primary liver carcinoma and hepatitis B virus infection. The chain combines TRBV29-1 with TRBJ2-5; the match to TRBD1 covers 8 bases. Sequenced material: tumor tissue from primary liver carcinoma. CDR3 loop: CSVETGAETQYF. In nucleotides, the CDR3 is TGCAGCGTGGAGACAGGGGCGGAGACCCAGTACTTC. Variable domain in full (rest from reference TRBV29-1 and TRBJ2-5): SAVISQKPSRDICQRGTSLTIQCQVDSQVTMMFWYRQQPGQSLTLIATANQGSEATYESGFVIDKFPISRPNLTFSTLTVSNMSPEDSSIYLCSVETGAETQYFGPGTRLLVL.